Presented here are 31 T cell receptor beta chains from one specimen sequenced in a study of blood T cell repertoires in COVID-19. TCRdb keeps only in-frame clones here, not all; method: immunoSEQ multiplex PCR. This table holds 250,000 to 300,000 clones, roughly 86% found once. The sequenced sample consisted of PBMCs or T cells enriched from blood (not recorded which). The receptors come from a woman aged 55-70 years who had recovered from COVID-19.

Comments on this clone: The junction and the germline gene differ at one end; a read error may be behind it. The CDR3 DNA is TGCGCTAGCAGCCTTCAACCCGGGACAGTAAATTCCTACGAGCAGTACTTC. It encodes CASSLQPGTVNSYEQYF. This chain uses TRBV5-1 with TRBJ2-7, with 7 bases fitting TRBD1. Germline loops: CDR1 SGHRS, CDR2 YFSETQ. The CDR3 is made up of 17 amino acids.

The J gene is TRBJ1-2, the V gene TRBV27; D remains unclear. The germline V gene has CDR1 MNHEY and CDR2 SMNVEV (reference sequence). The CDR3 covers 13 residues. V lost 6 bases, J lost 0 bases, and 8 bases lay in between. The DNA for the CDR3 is TGTGCCAGCAGCTTTACTCCTAACTATGGCTACACCTTC. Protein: CASSFTPNYGYTF.

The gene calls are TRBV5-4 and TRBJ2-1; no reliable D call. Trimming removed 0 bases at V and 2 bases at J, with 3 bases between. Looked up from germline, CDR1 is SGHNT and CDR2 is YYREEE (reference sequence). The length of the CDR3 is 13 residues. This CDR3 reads CASSLEPYNEQFF. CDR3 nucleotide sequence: TGTGCCAGCAGCTTGGAGCCCTACAATGAGCAGTTCTTC.

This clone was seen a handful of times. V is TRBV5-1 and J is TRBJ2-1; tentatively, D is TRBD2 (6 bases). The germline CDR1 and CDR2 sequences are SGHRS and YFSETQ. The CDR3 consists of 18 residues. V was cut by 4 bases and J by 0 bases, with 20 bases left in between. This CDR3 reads CASSRGGVRGSSYNEQFF. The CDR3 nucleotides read TGCGCCAGCAGCCGCGGTGGGGTCCGGGGGAGCTCCTACAATGAGCAGTTCTTC.

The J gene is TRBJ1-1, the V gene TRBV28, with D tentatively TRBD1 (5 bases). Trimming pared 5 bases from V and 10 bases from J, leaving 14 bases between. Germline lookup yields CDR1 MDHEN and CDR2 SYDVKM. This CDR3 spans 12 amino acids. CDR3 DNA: TGTGCCAGCAGTCTCAGGGTTGGTGGAGCTTTCTTT. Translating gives CASSLRVGGAFF.

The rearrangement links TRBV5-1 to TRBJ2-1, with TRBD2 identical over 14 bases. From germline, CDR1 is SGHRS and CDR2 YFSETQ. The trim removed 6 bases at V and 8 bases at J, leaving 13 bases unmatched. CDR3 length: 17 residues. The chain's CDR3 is CASIGLAGGRGVDEQFF. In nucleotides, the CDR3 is TGCGCCAGCATTGGACTAGCGGGGGGCCGTGGGGTTGATGAGCAGTTCTTC.

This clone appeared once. The CDR3 spells CASSASWTSGNYNEQFF. DNA for the CDR3: TGTGCCAGCAGCGCATCTTGGACTAGCGGGAACTACAATGAGCAGTTCTTC. V is TRBV9 and J is TRBJ2-1, with TRBD2 matching 12 bases. J lost 3 bases, V lost 3 bases, and 7 bases had no gene match. The CDR3 has 17 residues. CDR1 is SGDLS and CDR2 is YYNGEE in the germline V gene. The full variable domain, completed using reference TRBV9 and TRBJ2-1, is DSGVTQTPKHLITATGQRVTLRCSPRSGDLSVYWYQQSLDQGLQFLIQYYNGEERAKGNILERFSAQQFPDLHSELNLSSLELGDSALYFCASSASWTSGNYNEQFFGPGTRLTVL.

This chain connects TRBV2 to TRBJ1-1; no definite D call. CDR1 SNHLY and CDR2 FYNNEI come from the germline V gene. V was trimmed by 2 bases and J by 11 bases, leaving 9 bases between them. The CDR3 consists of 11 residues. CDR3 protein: CASSETSVAFF. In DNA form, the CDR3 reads TGTGCCAGCAGTGAAACTAGCGTGGCTTTCTTT.

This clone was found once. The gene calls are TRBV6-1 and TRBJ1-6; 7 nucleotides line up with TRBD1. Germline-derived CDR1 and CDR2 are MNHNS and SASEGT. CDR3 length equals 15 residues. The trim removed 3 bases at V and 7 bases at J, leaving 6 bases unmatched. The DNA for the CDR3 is TGTGCCAGCAGTGATTTTGACAGGGTAAATTCACCCCTCCACTTT. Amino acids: CASSDFDRVNSPLHF.

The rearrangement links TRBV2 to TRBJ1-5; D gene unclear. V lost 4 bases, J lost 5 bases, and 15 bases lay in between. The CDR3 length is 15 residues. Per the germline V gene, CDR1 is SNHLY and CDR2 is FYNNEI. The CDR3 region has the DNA TGTGCCAGCAGTGGGGCAGGTTTCGAGTATCAGCCCCAGCATTTT. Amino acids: CASSGAGFEYQPQHF.

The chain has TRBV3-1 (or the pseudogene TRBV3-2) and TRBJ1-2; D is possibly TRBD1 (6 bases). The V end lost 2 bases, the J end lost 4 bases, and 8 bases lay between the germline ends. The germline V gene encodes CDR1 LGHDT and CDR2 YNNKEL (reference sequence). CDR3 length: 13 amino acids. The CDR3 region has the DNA TGTGCCAGCAGCCAAAAACAGGGCTATGGCTACACCTTC. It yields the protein CASSQKQGYGYTF.

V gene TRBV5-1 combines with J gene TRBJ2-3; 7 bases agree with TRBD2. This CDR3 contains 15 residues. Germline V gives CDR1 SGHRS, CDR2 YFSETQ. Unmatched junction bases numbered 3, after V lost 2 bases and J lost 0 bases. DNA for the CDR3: TGCGCCAGCAGCTTTAGCGGGTTTAGCACAGATACGCAGTATTTT. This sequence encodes CASSFSGFSTDTQYF.

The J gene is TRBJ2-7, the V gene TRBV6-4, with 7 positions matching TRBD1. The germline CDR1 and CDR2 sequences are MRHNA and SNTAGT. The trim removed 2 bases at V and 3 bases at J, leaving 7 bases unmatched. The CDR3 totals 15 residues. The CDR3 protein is CASSDKGAEDYEQYF. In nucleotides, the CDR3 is TGTGCCAGCAGTGACAAGGGGGCGGAGGACTACGAGCAGTACTTC.

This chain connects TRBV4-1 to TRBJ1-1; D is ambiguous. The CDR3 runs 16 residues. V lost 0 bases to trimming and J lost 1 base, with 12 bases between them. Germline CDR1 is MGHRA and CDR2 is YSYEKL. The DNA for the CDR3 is TGCGCCAGCAGCCAAGATTCTTACACTAAGAACACTGAAGCTTTCTTT. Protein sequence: CASSQDSYTKNTEAFF.

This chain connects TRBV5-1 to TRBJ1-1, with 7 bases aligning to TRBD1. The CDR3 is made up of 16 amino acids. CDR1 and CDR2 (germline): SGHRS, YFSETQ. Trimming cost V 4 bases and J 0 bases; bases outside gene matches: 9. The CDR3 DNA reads TGCGCCAGCAGCGGCGGACAGGCCTCCGTGAACACTGAAGCTTTCTTT. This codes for CASSGGQASVNTEAFF. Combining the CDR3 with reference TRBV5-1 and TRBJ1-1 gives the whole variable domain KAGVTQTPRYLIKTRGQQVTLSCSPISGHRSVSWYQQTPGQGLQFLFEYFSETQRNKGNFPGRFSGRQFSNSRSEMNVSTLELGDSALYLCASSGGQASVNTEAFFGQGTRLTVV.

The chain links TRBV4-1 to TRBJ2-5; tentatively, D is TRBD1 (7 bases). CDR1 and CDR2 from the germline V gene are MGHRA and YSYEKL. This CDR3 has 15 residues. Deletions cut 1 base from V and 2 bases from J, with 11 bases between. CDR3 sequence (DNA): TGCGCCAGCAGCCAAGGACAGGGAGGACAAGAGACCCAGTACTTC. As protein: CASSQGQGGQETQYF.

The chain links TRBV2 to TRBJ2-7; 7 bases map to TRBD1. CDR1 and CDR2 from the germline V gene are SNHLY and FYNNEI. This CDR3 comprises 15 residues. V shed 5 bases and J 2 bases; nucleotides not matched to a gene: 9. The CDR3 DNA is TGTGCCAGCAGTCCCCGGTGGGACAGTCCCTACGAGCAGTACTTC. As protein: CASSPRWDSPYEQYF.

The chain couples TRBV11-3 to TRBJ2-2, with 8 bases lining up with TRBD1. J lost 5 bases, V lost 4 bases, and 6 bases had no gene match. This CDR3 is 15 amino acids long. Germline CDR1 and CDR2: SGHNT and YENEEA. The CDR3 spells CASSSGTGRTGELFF. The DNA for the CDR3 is TGTGCCAGCAGCTCCGGGACAGGTCGAACCGGGGAGCTGTTTTTT.

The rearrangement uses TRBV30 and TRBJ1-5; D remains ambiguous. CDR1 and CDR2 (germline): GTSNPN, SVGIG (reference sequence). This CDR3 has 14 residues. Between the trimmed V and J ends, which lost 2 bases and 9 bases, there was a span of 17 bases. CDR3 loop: CAWSRETEDLPQHF. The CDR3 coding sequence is TGTGCCTGGAGTCGAGAGACGGAGGACCTGCCCCAGCATTTT.

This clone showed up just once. This CDR3 reads CASSQEAQGAGYTF. CDR3 nucleotide sequence: TGCGCCAGCAGCCAAGAGGCGCAGGGGGCCGGCTACACCTTC. The V call is TRBV4-1, the J call TRBJ1-2; 8 nucleotides agree with TRBD1. The CDR3 sequence is 14 residues long. Losses at the gene ends were 0 bases for V and 8 bases for J; bases not matched to a gene: 5. Per the germline V gene, CDR1 is MGHRA and CDR2 is YSYEKL.

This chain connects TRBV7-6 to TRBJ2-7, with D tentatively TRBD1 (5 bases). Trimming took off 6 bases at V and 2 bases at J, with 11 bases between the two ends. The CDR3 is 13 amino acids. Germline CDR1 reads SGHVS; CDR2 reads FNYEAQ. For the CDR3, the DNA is TGTGCCAGCAGTAACGACAGCACCTACGAGCAGTACTTC. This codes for CASSNDSTYEQYF.

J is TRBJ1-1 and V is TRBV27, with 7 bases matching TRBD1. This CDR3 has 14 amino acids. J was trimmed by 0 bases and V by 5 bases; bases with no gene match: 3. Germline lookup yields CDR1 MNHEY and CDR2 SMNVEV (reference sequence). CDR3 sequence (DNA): TGTGCCAGCAGTCCGACAGGGATGAACACTGAAGCTTTCTTT. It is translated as CASSPTGMNTEAFF.

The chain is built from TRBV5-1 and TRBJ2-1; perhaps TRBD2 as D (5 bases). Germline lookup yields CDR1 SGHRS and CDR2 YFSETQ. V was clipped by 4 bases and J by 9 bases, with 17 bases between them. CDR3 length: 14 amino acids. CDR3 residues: CASSAGIVRSEQFF. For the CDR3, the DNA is TGCGCCAGCAGCGCCGGGATAGTGAGAAGTGAGCAGTTCTTC.

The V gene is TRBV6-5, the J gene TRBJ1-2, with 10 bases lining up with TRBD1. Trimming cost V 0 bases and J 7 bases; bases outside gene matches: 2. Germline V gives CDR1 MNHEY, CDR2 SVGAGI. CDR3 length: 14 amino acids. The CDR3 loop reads CASSYSTGGSGYTF. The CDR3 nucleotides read TGTGCCAGCAGTTACTCGACAGGGGGCTCTGGCTACACCTTC.

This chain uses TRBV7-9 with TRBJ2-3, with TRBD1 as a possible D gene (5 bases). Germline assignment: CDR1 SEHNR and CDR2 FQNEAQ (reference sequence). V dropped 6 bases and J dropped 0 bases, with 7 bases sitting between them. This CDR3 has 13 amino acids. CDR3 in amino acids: CASRRQSTDTQYF. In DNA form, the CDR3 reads TGTGCCAGCAGACGACAGAGCACAGATACGCAGTATTTT.

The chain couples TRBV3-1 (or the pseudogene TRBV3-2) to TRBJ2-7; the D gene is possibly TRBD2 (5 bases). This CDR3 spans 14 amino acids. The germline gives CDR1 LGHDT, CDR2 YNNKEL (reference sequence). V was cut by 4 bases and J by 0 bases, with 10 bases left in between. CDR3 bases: TGTGCCAGCAGCCTAGGACTGCTCTCCTACGAGCAGTACTTC. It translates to CASSLGLLSYEQYF.

The CDR3, as DNA: TGTGCCAGCAGTAAAGCGGGGGGGCTCGCCGAGCAGTACTTC. As protein: CASSKAGGLAEQYF. This chain uses TRBV3-1 (or the pseudogene TRBV3-2) with TRBJ2-7, with TRBD2 identical over 10 bases. The germline V gene has CDR1 LGHDT and CDR2 YNNKEL (reference sequence). The J segment lost 6 bases and the V segment lost 6 bases, leaving 8 bases of the junction unmatched. The length of the CDR3 is 14 residues.

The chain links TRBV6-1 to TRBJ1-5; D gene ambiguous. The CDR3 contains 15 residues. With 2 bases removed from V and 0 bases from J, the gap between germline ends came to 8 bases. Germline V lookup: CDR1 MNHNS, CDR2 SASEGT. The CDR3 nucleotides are TGTGCCAGCAGTGAACGGTCAAATAGCAATCAGCCCCAGCATTTT. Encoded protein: CASSERSNSNQPQHF.

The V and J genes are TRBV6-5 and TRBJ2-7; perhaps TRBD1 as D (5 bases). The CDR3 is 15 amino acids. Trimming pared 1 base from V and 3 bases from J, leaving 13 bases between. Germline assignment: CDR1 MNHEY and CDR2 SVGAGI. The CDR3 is CASSYLFGQIYEQYF. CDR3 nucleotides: TGTGCCAGCAGTTACTTGTTCGGACAAATCTACGAGCAGTACTTC.

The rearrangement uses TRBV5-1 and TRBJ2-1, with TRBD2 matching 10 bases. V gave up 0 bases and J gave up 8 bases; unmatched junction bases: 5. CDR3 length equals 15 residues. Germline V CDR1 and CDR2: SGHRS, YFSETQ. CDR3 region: CASSLAGTSADEQFF. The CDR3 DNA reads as TGCGCCAGCAGCTTGGCGGGGACTAGCGCGGATGAGCAGTTCTTC.

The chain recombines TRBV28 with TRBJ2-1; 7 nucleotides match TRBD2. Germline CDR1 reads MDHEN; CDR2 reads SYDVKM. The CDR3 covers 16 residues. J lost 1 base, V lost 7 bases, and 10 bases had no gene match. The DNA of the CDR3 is TGTGCCAGCAACTCACGGGAGGCGAGATCCTACAATGAGCAGTTCTTC. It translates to CASNSREARSYNEQFF. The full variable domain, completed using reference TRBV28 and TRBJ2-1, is DVKVTQSSRYLVKRTGEKVFLECVQDMDHENMFWYRQDPGLGLRLIYFSYDVKMKEKGDIPEGYSVSREKKERFSLILESASTNQTSMYLCASNSREARSYNEQFFGPGTRLTVL.